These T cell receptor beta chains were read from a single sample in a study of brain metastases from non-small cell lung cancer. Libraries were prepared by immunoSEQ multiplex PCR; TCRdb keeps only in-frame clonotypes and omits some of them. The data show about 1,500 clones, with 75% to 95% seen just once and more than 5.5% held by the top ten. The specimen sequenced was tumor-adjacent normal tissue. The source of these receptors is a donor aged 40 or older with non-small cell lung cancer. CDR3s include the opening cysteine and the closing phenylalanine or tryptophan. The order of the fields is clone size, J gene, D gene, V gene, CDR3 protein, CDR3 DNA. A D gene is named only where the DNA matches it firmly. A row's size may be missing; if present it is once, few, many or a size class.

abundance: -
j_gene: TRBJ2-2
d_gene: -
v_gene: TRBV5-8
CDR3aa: CASSLFGLPITGELFF
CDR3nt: TGTGCCAGCAGCTTGTTTGGACTACCTATCACCGGGGAGCTGTTTTTT

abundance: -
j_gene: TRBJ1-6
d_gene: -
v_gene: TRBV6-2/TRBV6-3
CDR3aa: CASSQGRNNSPLHF
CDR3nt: TGTGCCAGCAGTCAGGGGCGCAATAATTCACCCCTCCACTTT

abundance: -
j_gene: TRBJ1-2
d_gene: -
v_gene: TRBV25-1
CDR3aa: CASSPPGGGGGYTF
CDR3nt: TGTGCCAGCAGCCCCCCCGGTGGGGGCGGTGGCTACACCTTC

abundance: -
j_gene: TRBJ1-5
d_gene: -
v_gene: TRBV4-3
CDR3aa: CASSPTRNQPQHF
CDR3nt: TGCGCCAGCAGCCCAACCCGGAATCAGCCCCAGCATTTT

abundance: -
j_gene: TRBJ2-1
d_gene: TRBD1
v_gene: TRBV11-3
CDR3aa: CASSKGGGSYNEQFF
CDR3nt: TGTGCCAGCAGCAAAGGGGGCGGCTCCTACAATGAGCAGTTCTTC

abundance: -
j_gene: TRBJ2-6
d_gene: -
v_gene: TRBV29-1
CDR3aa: CSVRQGRSGANVLTF
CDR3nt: TGCAGCGTCCGTCAGGGGAGGTCTGGGGCCAACGTCCTGACTTTC

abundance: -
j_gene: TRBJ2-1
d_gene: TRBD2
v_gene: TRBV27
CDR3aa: CASSLSLIQRIAPSGGYNEQFF
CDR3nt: TGTGCCAGCAGTTTATCCCTAATCCAACGAATAGCCCCTAGCGGGGGTTACAATGAGCAGTTCTTC

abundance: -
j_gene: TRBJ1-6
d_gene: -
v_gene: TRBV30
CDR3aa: CACKRDSPLHF
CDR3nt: TGTGCCTGTAAGAGGGATTCACCCCTCCACTTT

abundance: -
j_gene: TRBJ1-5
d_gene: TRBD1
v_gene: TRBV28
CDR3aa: CATDRVSNQPQHF
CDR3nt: TGTGCCACCGACAGGGTTAGCAATCAGCCCCAGCATTTT

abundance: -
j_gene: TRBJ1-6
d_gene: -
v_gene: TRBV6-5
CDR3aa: CASTRDPNSPLHF
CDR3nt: TGTGCCAGCACCCGGGACCCTAATTCACCCCTCCACTTT

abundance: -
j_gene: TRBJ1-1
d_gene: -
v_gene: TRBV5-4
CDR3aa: CASSFGEGRAFF
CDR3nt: TGTGCCAGCAGCTTCGGGGAGGGTCGAGCTTTCTTT

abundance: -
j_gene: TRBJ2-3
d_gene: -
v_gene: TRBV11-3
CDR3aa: CASSLAVSSTDTQYF
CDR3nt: TGTGCCAGCAGCTTAGCGGTTTCTAGCACAGATACGCAGTATTTT

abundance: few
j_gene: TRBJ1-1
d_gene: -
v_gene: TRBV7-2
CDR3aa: CASSLPPLFSEAFF
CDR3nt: TGTGCCAGCAGCTTACCTCCCCTATTCTCTGAAGCTTTCTTT

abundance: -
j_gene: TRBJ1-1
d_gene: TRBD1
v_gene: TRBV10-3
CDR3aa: CAISSRSGQVIVMNTEAFF
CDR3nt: TGTGCCATCAGTTCCCGCTCGGGACAGGTAATCGTCATGAACACTGAAGCTTTCTTT

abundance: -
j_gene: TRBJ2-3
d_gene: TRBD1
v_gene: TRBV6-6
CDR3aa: CATQGVADTQYF
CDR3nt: TGTGCCACCCAGGGGGTAGCAGATACGCAGTATTTT

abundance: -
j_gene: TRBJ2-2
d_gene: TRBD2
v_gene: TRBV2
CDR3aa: CASVGTTYTGELFF
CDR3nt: TGTGCCAGCGTGGGGACTACTTACACCGGGGAGCTGTTTTTT

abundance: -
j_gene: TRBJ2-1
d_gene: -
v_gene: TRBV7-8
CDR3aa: CASSPYTVLSYNEQFF
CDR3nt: TGTGCCAGCAGCCCCTACACGGTCCTCTCCTACAATGAGCAGTTCTTC

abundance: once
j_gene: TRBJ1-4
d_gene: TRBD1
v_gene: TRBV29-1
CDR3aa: CSVETGGEEKLFF
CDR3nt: TGCAGCGTCGAGACAGGGGGTGAGGAAAAACTGTTTTTT

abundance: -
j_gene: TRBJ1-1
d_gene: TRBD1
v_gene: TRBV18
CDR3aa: CASSPVTTGAVGNTEAFF
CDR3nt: TGTGCCAGCTCGCCTGTGACTACAGGGGCTGTAGGGAACACTGAAGCTTTCTTT

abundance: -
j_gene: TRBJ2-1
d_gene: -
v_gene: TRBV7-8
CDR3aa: CASSSSGGHNEQFF
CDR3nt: TGTGCCAGCAGCTCCAGCGGAGGTCACAATGAGCAGTTCTTC

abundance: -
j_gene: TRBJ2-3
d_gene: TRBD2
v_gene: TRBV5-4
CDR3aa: CASSPTRGGSTDTQYF
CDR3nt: TGTGCCAGCAGCCCTACGCGGGGGGGCAGCACAGATACGCAGTATTTT

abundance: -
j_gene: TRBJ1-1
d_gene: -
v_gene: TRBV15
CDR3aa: CASQNLNTEAFF
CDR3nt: TGTGCCTCACAGAATCTGAACACTGAAGCTTTCTTT

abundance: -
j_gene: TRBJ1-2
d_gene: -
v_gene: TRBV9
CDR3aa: CASSASEGWPYGYTF
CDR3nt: TGTGCCAGCAGCGCCTCTGAGGGGTGGCCCTATGGCTACACCTTC

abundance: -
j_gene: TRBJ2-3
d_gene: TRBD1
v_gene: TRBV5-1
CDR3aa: CASSLDRGTDTQYF
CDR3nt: TGCGCCAGCAGCCTGGACAGGGGCACAGATACGCAGTATTTT

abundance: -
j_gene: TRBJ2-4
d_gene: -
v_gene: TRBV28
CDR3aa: CASSSHGLGDIQYF
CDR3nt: TGTGCCAGCAGTTCCCATGGCCTCGGCGACATTCAGTACTTC

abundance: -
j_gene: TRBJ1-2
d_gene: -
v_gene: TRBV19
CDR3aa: CASSQLLGYTF
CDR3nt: TGTGCCAGTAGTCAGCTTCTGGGCTACACCTTC

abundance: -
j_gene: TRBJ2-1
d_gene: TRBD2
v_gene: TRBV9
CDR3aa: CASSVEGGPLNEQFF
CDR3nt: TGTGCCAGCAGCGTAGAGGGAGGGCCTCTGAATGAGCAGTTCTTC

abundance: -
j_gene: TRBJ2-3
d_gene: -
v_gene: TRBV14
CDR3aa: CASSQGVDTQYF
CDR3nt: TGTGCCAGCAGCCAAGGGGTCGATACGCAGTATTTT

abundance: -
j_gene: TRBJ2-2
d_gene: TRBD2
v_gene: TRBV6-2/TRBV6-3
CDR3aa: CASSRLASNTGELFF
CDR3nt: TGTGCCAGCAGCCGACTAGCTTCGAACACCGGGGAGCTGTTTTTT

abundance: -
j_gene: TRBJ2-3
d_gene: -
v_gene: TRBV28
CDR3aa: CASSLGVRTDTQYF
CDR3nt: TGTGCCAGCAGTTTGGGGGTAAGGACAGATACGCAGTATTTT

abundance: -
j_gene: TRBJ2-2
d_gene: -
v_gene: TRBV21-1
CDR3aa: CASSTGQGTGELFF
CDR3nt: TGTGCCAGCAGCACGGGACAGGGCACCGGGGAGCTGTTTTTT

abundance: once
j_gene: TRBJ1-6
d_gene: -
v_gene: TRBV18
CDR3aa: CASQRQYNSPLHF
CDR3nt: TGTGCCAGCCAACGACAGTATAATTCACCCCTCCACTTT

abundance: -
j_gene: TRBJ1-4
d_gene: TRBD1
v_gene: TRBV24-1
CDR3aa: CATSAGQTGRGEKLFF
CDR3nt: TGTGCCACCAGTGCGGGACAGACAGGGAGGGGTGAAAAACTGTTTTTT

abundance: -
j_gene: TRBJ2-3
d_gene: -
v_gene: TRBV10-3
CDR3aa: CAISDPLLSTDTQYF
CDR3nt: TGTGCCATCAGTGATCCGCTTCTAAGCACAGATACGCAGTATTTT

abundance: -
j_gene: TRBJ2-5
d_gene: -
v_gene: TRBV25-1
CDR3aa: CASSPSQAGRRETQYF
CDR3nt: TGTGCCAGCAGTCCCAGCCAGGCGGGACGAAGAGAGACCCAGTACTTC

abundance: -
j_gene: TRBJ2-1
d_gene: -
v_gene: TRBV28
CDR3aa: CASSLIGDRDEQFF
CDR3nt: TGTGCCAGCAGTTTAATCGGGGATCGGGATGAGCAGTTCTTC

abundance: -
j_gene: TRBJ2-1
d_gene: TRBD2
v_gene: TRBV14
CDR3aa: CASSQEHAGGVNEQFF
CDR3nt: TGTGCCAGCAGCCAAGAGCACGCGGGGGGGGTGAATGAGCAGTTCTTC

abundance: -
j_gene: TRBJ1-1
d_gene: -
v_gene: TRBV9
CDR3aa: CASSVDTRSEAFF
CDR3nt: TGTGCCAGCAGCGTAGATACGAGGTCTGAAGCTTTCTTT

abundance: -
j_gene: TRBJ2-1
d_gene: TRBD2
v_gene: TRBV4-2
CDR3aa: CASSRTSGSRPSDEQFF
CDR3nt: TGTGCCAGCAGCCGTACTAGCGGGAGTCGGCCATCTGATGAGCAGTTCTTC

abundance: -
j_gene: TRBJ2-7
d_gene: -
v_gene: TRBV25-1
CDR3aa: CASTLPLAESEQYF
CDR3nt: TGTGCCAGCACCCTACCATTAGCGGAAAGCGAGCAGTACTTC

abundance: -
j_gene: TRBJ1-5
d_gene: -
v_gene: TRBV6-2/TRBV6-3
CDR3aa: CASSYIGVGQPQHF
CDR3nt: TGTGCCAGCAGTTATATTGGGGTAGGTCAGCCCCAGCATTTT

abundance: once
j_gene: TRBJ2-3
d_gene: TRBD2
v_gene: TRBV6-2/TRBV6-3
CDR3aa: CASSFDGRTTDTQYF
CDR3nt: TGTGCCAGCAGTTTTGACGGGAGGACCACAGATACGCAGTATTTT

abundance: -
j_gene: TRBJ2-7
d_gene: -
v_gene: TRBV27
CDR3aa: CASKYRTGYYEQYF
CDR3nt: TGTGCCAGCAAATACCGGACCGGTTACTACGAGCAGTACTTC

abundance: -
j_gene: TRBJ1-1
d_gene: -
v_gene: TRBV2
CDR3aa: CASKVAGTAFF
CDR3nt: TGTGCCAGCAAGGTGGCGGGGACAGCTTTCTTT

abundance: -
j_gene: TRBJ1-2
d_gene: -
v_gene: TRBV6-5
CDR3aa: CASRGTERYGYTF
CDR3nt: TGTGCCAGTAGGGGGACTGAGAGATATGGCTACACCTTC

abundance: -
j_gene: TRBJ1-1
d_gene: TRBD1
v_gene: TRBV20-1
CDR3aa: CSASTSIRGQGVAEAFF
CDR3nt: TGCAGTGCTAGTACATCAATTCGGGGACAGGGAGTCGCTGAAGCTTTCTTT

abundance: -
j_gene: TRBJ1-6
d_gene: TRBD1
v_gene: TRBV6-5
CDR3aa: CAYSSRTGGSPLHF
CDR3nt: TGTGCCTACTCTTCCAGGACAGGTGGTTCACCCCTCCACTTT

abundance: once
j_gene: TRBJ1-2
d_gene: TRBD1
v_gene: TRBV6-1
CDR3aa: CASIEQGSFGYTF
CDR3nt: TGTGCCAGCATAGAACAGGGGTCGTTTGGCTACACCTTC

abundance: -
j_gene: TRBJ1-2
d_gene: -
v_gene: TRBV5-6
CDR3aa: CASSWVGANYGYTF
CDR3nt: TGTGCCAGCAGCTGGGTGGGAGCTAACTATGGCTACACCTTC

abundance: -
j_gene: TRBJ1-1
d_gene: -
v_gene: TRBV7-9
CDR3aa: CASSFFGNTEAFF
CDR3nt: TGTGCCAGCAGCTTCTTCGGGAACACTGAAGCTTTCTTT

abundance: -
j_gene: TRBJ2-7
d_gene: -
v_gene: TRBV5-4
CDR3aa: CASSSAGRQGGYEQYF
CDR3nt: TGTGCCAGCAGCTCAGCCGGTAGGCAGGGCGGCTACGAGCAGTACTTC

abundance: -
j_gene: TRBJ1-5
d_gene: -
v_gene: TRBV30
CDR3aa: CAWNPSGLKAWPQHF
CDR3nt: TGTGCCTGGAACCCCTCAGGGCTGAAGGCATGGCCCCAGCATTTT